These T cell receptor beta chains were read from a single sample in a study of tissue T cells after allogeneic stem cell transplantation. The repertoire was sequenced with immunoSEQ multiplex PCR; TCRdb's copy has only in-frame clones and lacks some. The repertoire consists of 980 or so clones, with just over 70% occurring once and the leading ten covering approximately 16%. Source: esophageal tissue, taken at autopsy. The source is a female patient aged 40-69 years with steroid-refractory graft-versus-host disease after an allogeneic stem cell transplant. The graft donor may account for some of the T cells. Each CDR3 is given with its conserved first and last residue. A D gene is named only where the DNA matches it firmly. Not every row has a clone size; where given, it reads once, few, many or a size class.

TRBV6-4,TRBJ2-3,.,.,TGTGCCAGCAGTGGGGGGGCCAGCACAGATACGCAGTATTTT,CASSGGASTDTQYF
TRBV24-1,TRBJ2-3,TRBD2,.,TGTGCCACCAGTGATTTCCGACTAGCGGGTAGCACAGATACGCAGTATTTT,CATSDFRLAGSTDTQYF
TRBV5-1,TRBJ2-7,.,.,TGCGCCTCCGGAGCGGGTTACGAGCAGTACTTC,CASGAGYEQYF
TRBV7-9,TRBJ2-2,.,few,TGTGCCAGCAGCTTACGTCTAGCTAGCACTAACACCGGGGAGCTGTTTTTT,CASSLRLASTNTGELFF
TRBV3-1/TRBV3-2,TRBJ2-4,.,.,TGTGCCAGCAGCCAAATACAGGGACGAAACATTCAGTACTTC,CASSQIQGRNIQYF
TRBV11-2,TRBJ2-1,.,.,TGTGCCAGCAGCTTAGTTAGCTATGAGCAGTTCTTC,CASSLVSYEQFF
TRBV6-4,TRBJ1-5,TRBD1,hyperexpanded,TGTGCCAGCAGTCGAACCCCGCGACAGGGCATTAATCAGCCCCAGCATTTT,CASSRTPRQGINQPQHF
TRBV27,TRBJ2-3,.,.,TGTGCCAGCAGTTTCACCCCGATAGATACGCAGTATTTT,CASSFTPIDTQYF
TRBV24-1,TRBJ2-2,TRBD2,.,TGTGCCACCAGTGACGGACTAGCGGGAGCCTTGAACACCGGGGAGCTGTTTTTT,CATSDGLAGALNTGELFF
TRBV6-2/TRBV6-3,TRBJ1-4,TRBD1,.,TGTGCCAGCAGTTTAGACAGGGGGCTAGAGGGTGAAAAACTGTTTTTT,CASSLDRGLEGEKLFF
TRBV28,TRBJ2-7,.,.,TGTGCCAGCAGTATCCGGTTTAGGGTCGACGAGCAGTACTTC,CASSIRFRVDEQYF